The 10 T cell receptor beta chains given below trace back to one sample, sequenced in a study of T cell clonality in common variable immunodeficiency. Some clones are missing from TCRdb's copy, which holds only in-frame ones; the method was immunoSEQ multiplex PCR. The profile covers approximately 81,000 clones, none occurring a single time. The sequenced sample was peripheral blood mononuclear cells. These receptors all come from a person between 18 and 69 years old in good health.

The sample holds many counts of this clone. The read is 3 residues too short to cover the CDR3 end, so that end is filled in from the germline J gene. The J gene is TRBJ2-7, the V gene TRBV28; possible D gene TRBD2, 6 bases. The CDR3 consists of 15 residues. The V and J ends lost 7 bases and 6 bases respectively, with 22 bases between them. CDR1 and CDR2 from the germline V gene are MDHEN and SYDVKM. CDR3 protein: CASTAKPTSTGEQYF. Incomplete CDR3 DNA: TGTGCCAGCACCGCGAAACCTACTAGCACAGGCGAG.

The table lists this clone with many counts. The CDR3 goes on 3 residues after the read ends, and that part is filled in from the germline J gene. This chain uses TRBV10-2 with TRBJ2-5; a possible D gene is TRBD1 (6 bases). Trimming shortened V by 6 bases and J by 1 base, and 12 bases separated the two germline ends. In germline, CDR1 is WSHSY, CDR2 SAAADI. CDR3 length equals 14 residues. The DNA read from the CDR3 is TGCGCCAGCAGGAGGCAGGGGACCCAAGAGACC. It encodes CASRRQGTQET. The complete CDR3 reads CASRRQGTQETQYF.

This clone occurred many times. The CDR3 goes on 3 residues after the read ends, and that part is filled in from the germline J gene. The chain combines TRBV19 with TRBJ1-6; 7 nucleotides match TRBD1. CDR1 is LNHDA, CDR2 SQIVND, per germline (reference sequence). Trimming cost V 3 bases and J 6 bases; bases outside gene matches: 5. CDR3 length: 15 amino acids. The CDR3 spells CASSIRDSLNSPLHF. The sequenced part of the CDR3 DNA is TGTGCCAGTAGTATCCGGGACAGTCTTAATTCACCC.

This clone has a count of ten or more. From the germline J gene comes the end of the CDR3, since the read stops 3 residues before it. The chain recombines TRBV6-2 or TRBV6-3 with TRBJ1-2; D is unresolved. There are 15 residues in the CDR3. CDR1 and CDR2 (germline): MNHEY, SVGEGT. The ends were cut back, 7 bases at V and 2 bases at J, with 17 bases in the middle. CDR3 protein: CASTLQEQLNYGYTF. Incomplete CDR3 DNA: TGTGCCAGCACCCTTCAGGAACAGTTAAACTATGGC.

This clone was detected many times. The read stops 3 residues short of the end of the CDR3; the missing end is completed from the germline J gene. This chain links TRBV5-1 with TRBJ2-3; 9 nucleotides line up with TRBD2. This CDR3 spans 20 amino acids. CDR1 SGHRS and CDR2 YFSETQ come from the germline V gene. The V gene end was trimmed by 1 base and the J gene end by 5 bases; junction bases not matched to a gene: 20. The CDR3 bases that were read are TGCGCCAGCAGCTTGCTTTTCCGACCGGCAGCGGGAGGCCGCGGAGATACG. This sequence encodes CASSLLFRPAAGGRGDT. The complete CDR3 reads CASSLLFRPAAGGRGDTQYF.

This clone has at least ten counts. The sequence runs out 3 residues before the end of the CDR3; the remainder is reconstructed from the germline J gene. This chain uses TRBV6-2 or TRBV6-3 with TRBJ1-1, with unresolved D. Germline-derived CDR1 and CDR2 are MNHEY and SVGEGT. This CDR3 region has 16 residues. The V and J ends lost 0 bases and 1 base respectively, with 12 bases between them. The sequenced CDR3 bases are TGTGCCAGCAGTTACTCTCTCGGACTCAAGAACACTGAA. As protein: CASSYSLGLKNTE. The CDR3 in its entirety is CASSYSLGLKNTEAFF.

This clone was detected ten times or more. The DNA ends 3 residues before the CDR3 does, and the rest of the CDR3 is filled in from the germline J gene. The V call is TRBV19, the J call TRBJ2-7; possible D gene TRBD1, 6 bases. This CDR3 spans 17 amino acids. CDR1 and CDR2 from the germline V gene are LNHDA and SQIVND (reference sequence). Trimming shortened V by 5 bases and J by 0 bases, and 20 bases separated the two germline ends. The CDR3 spells CASSLSRDKHYSYEQYF. CDR3 DNA (partial): TGTGCCAGTAGTCTATCCCGGGACAAACATTACTCCTACGAG.

This clone was detected many times. The CDR3 is cut off 3 residues early in the read; its end comes from the germline J gene. The chain carries TRBV7-3 and TRBJ2-6; D is undetermined. Germline CDR1 SGHTA, CDR2 FQGTGA. Trimming cost V 4 bases and J 0 bases, with 7 bases left between them. The CDR3 totals 15 residues. The DNA read from the CDR3 is TGTGCCAGCAGCTCCAGTCGCTCTGGGGCCAACGTC. Protein: CASSSSRSGANV. Given in full, the CDR3 is CASSSSRSGANVLTF.

This clone showed up many times. The sequenced fragment ends 3 residues before the CDR3 boundary, so the rest is inferred from the germline J gene. The J gene is TRBJ2-1, the V gene TRBV20-1, with TRBD2 matching over 9 bases. The CDR3 is 15 amino acids. CDR1 and CDR2 (germline): DFQATT, SNEGSKA (reference sequence). V was clipped by 6 bases and J by 4 bases; unmatched bases: 10. CDR3 bases read: TGCAGTGCCTTTAATAGCGGGAGAGGTTACAATGAG. Its protein is CSAFNSGRGYNE. The full CDR3 protein reads CSAFNSGRGYNEQFF.

The covered CDR3 bases are TGCGCCAGCAGCTTGGGGGGATCGCCAGGGATTAGCTCTGGAAACACC. The encoded protein is CASSLGGSPGISSGNT. The entire CDR3 protein reads CASSLGGSPGISSGNTIYF. The chain couples TRBV5-1 to TRBJ1-3, with D possibly matching TRBD1 (5 bases). The CDR3 goes on 3 residues after the read ends, and that part is filled in from the germline J gene. V was shortened by 0 bases and J by 0 bases, with 19 bases between the two germline ends. CDR1 and CDR2 (germline): SGHRS, YFSETQ. CDR3 length equals 19 residues. Full variable domain (rest looked up from reference TRBV5-1 and TRBJ1-3): KAGVTQTPRYLIKTRGQQVTLSCSPISGHRSVSWYQQTPGQGLQFLFEYFSETQRNKGNFPGRFSGRQFSNSRSEMNVSTLELGDSALYLCASSLGGSPGISSGNTIYFGEGSWLTVV.